This TCR beta chain was documented in a study of blood T cell repertoires in COVID-19. Produced via immunoSEQ multiplex PCR; TCRdb's table is partial and in-frame only. The data contain roughly 52,000 clones, about 79% of them singletons. The receptor comes from a man older than 75 with COVID-19, enrolled during active disease. Sequencing was performed on peripheral blood.

The CDR3 spells CASSSGESYNSPLHF. The CDR3 region has the DNA TGTGCCAGCAGTTCGGGGGAGTCCTATAATTCACCCCTCCACTTT. The gene calls are TRBV27 and TRBJ1-6; tentative D call: TRBD1 (5 bases). This CDR3 region has 15 residues. Germline V lookup: CDR1 MNHEY, CDR2 SMNVEV (reference sequence). Trimming took off 4 bases at V and 1 base at J, with 8 bases between the two ends.